This is a list of T cell receptor beta chains from one sample in a study of shared clonotypes between healthy human individuals. The protocol was immunoSEQ multiplex PCR, while the TCRdb copy is restricted to in-frame clones and leaves out a portion. The sample contains some 1,900,000 clones, about 95% of which appear only once. The sequenced sample consisted of naive CD8+ T cells sorted from blood. The receptors shown here come from a man younger than 35 in good health. Both conserved end residues are part of each CDR3. A D gene is named only where the DNA matches it firmly. Some rows mark clone size as missing; the rest say once, few, many or name a class of expanded clone.

D	J	V	size	DNA	CDR3
-	TRBJ2-7	TRBV29-1	-	TGCAGCGGAATATTTAGAACGCAGGAGCAGTACTTC	CSGIFRTQEQYF
-	TRBJ2-1	TRBV27	-	TGTGCCAGCAGTCCCAACTACAATGAGCAGTTCTTC	CASSPNYNEQFF
-	TRBJ2-1	TRBV27	-	TGTGCCAGCAGGAGGCGGGTGGGGCCCTACAATGAGCAGTTCTTC	CASRRRVGPYNEQFF
-	TRBJ1-5	TRBV27	-	TGTGCCAGCAGTTTAATGATAGGTCAGCCCCAGCATTTT	CASSLMIGQPQHF
-	TRBJ1-1	TRBV28	-	TGTGCCAGCAGCCTAGGACAGTGGGGCACTGAAGCTTTCTTT	CASSLGQWGTEAFF
-	TRBJ2-5	TRBV28	-	TGTGCCAGCAGTCTCTCCGAAGGGGAAGAGACCCAGTACTTC	CASSLSEGEETQYF
-	TRBJ2-7	TRBV6-1	once	TGTGCCAGCAGTGACCCCCAGGACAGCTTCTACGAGCAGTACTTC	CASSDPQDSFYEQYF
TRBD1	TRBJ2-7	TRBV27	-	TGTGCCAGCAGTTTCTCCGGGACAGGGGACGAGCAGTACTTC	CASSFSGTGDEQYF
-	TRBJ2-7	TRBV27	-	TGTGCCAGCAGTCCGACTTTCGGGTCCCCTAACTACGAGCAGTACTTC	CASSPTFGSPNYEQYF
-	TRBJ2-7	TRBV4-3	-	TGCGCCAGCAGCCAAGAAATGGGGAGCCCCTACGAGCAGTACTTC	CASSQEMGSPYEQYF
-	TRBJ2-1	TRBV7-9	-	TGTGCCAGCAGCTCGGGACTCGAGCAGTTCTTC	CASSSGLEQFF
TRBD2	TRBJ2-1	TRBV15	-	TGTGCCACCAGCCCGGGACTAGTCTTTAATGAGCAGTTCTTC	CATSPGLVFNEQFF
TRBD1	TRBJ2-2	TRBV7-9	once	TGTGCCAGCAGCTTATTAGGGGGCGAGAACACCGGGGAGCTGTTTTTT	CASSLLGGENTGELFF